These 8 T cell receptor beta chains share one sample of origin, sequenced in a study of blood T cell repertoires in COVID-19. Clones were read by immunoSEQ multiplex PCR, and TCRdb kept only the in-frame ones, dropping some. The sample carries hundreds of thousands of clones, around 86% recorded once. Sequencing used peripheral blood. Every receptor here comes from a woman aged 45-65 years with COVID-19, enrolled during active disease.

A note on this clone: Other DNA sequences from this sample encode an identical CDR3 as well. V and J are TRBV30 and TRBJ2-5, with 11 bases identical to TRBD2. Germline assignment: CDR1 GTSNPN and CDR2 SVGIG (reference sequence). V lost 0 bases, J lost 4 bases, and 1 base stayed unmatched. The CDR3 has 14 amino acids. DNA of the CDR3: TGTGCCTGGAGTGTTCTAGCGGGAGGAGAGACCCAGTACTTC. It is translated as CAWSVLAGGETQYF.

The chain uses TRBV18 and TRBJ2-1; 12 bases agree with TRBD1. There are 15 residues in the CDR3. The germline V gene encodes CDR1 KGHSH and CDR2 LQKENI. J was trimmed by 8 bases and V by 6 bases; bases with no gene match: 8. CDR3 DNA sequence: TGTGCCAGCTCGACAGGGGGACAGGGGGCTTATGAGCAGTTCTTC. Translating it yields CASSTGGQGAYEQFF.

The gene calls are TRBV18 and TRBJ1-2, with 7 bases that match TRBD1. V trimming: 4 bases; J trimming: 9 bases; junction bases outside the gene matches: 11. The CDR3 runs to 14 residues. The V gene's germline CDR1 is KGHSH and CDR2 LQKENI. The CDR3 here is CASSLTDRVSSYTF. Here the CDR3 DNA reads TGTGCCAGCTCACTTACTGACAGGGTGTCTAGCTACACCTTC.

This clone was observed a single time. The chain has TRBV3-1 (or the pseudogene TRBV3-2) and TRBJ1-1; D is undetermined. The germline gives CDR1 LGHDT, CDR2 YNNKEL (reference sequence). The CDR3 is 13 residues long. Deletions cut 4 bases from V and 4 bases from J, with 10 bases between. The CDR3 sequence: CASSRGSGTEAFF. CDR3 DNA sequence: TGTGCCAGCAGCCGCGGGTCGGGCACTGAAGCTTTCTTT.

The chain couples TRBV5-1 to TRBJ2-5, with D uncertain. The CDR3 totals 15 residues. From germline, CDR1 is SGHRS and CDR2 YFSETQ. V dropped 2 bases and J dropped 3 bases, with 14 bases sitting between them. The CDR3 reads CASSLSTSIEETQYF. The DNA of the CDR3 is TGCGCCAGCAGCTTAAGTACCAGTATCGAAGAGACCCAGTACTTC.

V gene TRBV10-1 combines with J gene TRBJ2-5; possibly TRBD1 for D (7 bases). V shed 9 bases and J shed 4 bases, with 15 bases lying between them. The germline gives CDR1 WNHNN, CDR2 SYGVQD (reference sequence). The CDR3 consists of 13 residues. The CDR3, as DNA: TGCGCCAGGTCAGGGGGGTCAAGAGAGACCCAGTACTTC. Translated: CARSGGSRETQYF.

The chain couples TRBV24-1 to TRBJ2-5; D uncertain. V was cut by 4 bases and J by 6 bases, with 5 bases left in between. Germline V CDR1 and CDR2: KGHDR, SFDVKD. The CDR3 is made up of 11 amino acids. CDR3 protein: CATSDWQTQYF. The CDR3 coding sequence is TGTGCCACCAGTGACTGGCAGACCCAGTACTTC.

V usage is TRBV5-4 and J usage is TRBJ1-4, with 7 bases fitting TRBD1. This CDR3 region has 15 residues. The V gene's germline CDR1 is SGHNT and CDR2 YYREEE (reference sequence). With 4 bases clipped from V and 6 bases from J, the junction kept 9 bases outside the gene matches. CDR3 amino acids: CASSPTGAQDEKLFF. The DNA for the CDR3 is TGTGCCAGCAGCCCCACAGGGGCGCAGGATGAAAAACTGTTTTTT.